Below, 13 T cell receptor beta chains from the same sample are listed, as sequenced in a study of cytomegalovirus exposure and HLA in healthy donors. Produced via immunoSEQ multiplex PCR; TCRdb's table is partial and in-frame only. The sample shows some 110,000 clones, 88% of them seen only once. Specimen: PBMCs. The receptors here all came from a woman in her late teens or twenties in good health and CMV-seropositive.

The chain employs TRBV10-1 and TRBJ2-7, with D possibly being TRBD2 (6 bases). Germline loops: CDR1 WNHNN, CDR2 SYGVQD (reference sequence). Trimming left V 4 bases short and J 7 bases short, with 14 bases between. There are 13 residues in the CDR3. The CDR3 is CASSVSVAGEQYV. The CDR3 coding sequence is TGCGCCAGCAGTGTTTCAGTGGCGGGGGAGCAGTACGTC.

In nucleotides, the CDR3 is TGTGCCAGCAGTGTTGGCCTAGCGCCTTACAATGAGCAGTTCTTC. Translating it yields CASSVGLAPYNEQFF. The chain is built from TRBV25-1 and TRBJ2-1; D may be TRBD2 (6 bases). This CDR3 is built from 15 residues. V lost 4 bases and J 4 bases, leaving 14 bases between the germline ends. CDR1 is MGHDK, CDR2 SYGVNS, per germline.

The chain couples TRBV4-3 to TRBJ2-2; D is perhaps TRBD2 (6 bases). The CDR3 extends over 13 amino acids. The V gene's germline CDR1 is LGHNA and CDR2 YSLEER. V was pared by 3 bases and J by 6 bases, with 8 bases between. CDR3 sequence: CASSQGLPGELFF. The CDR3 nucleotides read TGCGCCAGCAGCCAGGGACTTCCCGGGGAGCTGTTTTTT.

This chain uses TRBV4-3 with TRBJ1-2, with TRBD1 as a possible D gene (6 bases). From germline, CDR1 is LGHNA and CDR2 YSLEER. Trimming took 0 bases from V and 4 from J, leaving 9 bases between them. CDR3 size: 14 residues. The CDR3 nucleotides read TGCGCCAGCAGCCAAGAGGGGGGGCCCTATGGCTACACCTTC. Translating it yields CASSQEGGPYGYTF.

The chain has TRBV5-1 and TRBJ1-2, with 8 bases matching TRBD1. The germline CDR1 and CDR2 sequences are SGHRS and YFSETQ. J gave up 10 bases and V 6 bases, and 14 bases lay outside the gene matches. This CDR3 has 14 residues. This CDR3 reads CASKWTGSVSFYTF. DNA for the CDR3: TGCGCCAGCAAATGGACAGGGAGCGTGAGTTTCTACACCTTC.

This chain links TRBV27 with TRBJ2-3; TRBD2 aligns across 8 bases. With V trimmed by 3 bases and J by 4 bases, 6 bases remained unmatched. Germline assignment: CDR1 MNHEY and CDR2 SMNVEV (reference sequence). The CDR3 is 15 residues long. This CDR3 reads CASSFTGGLADTQYF. The CDR3, as DNA: TGTGCCAGCAGTTTCACGGGGGGGCTGGCAGATACGCAGTATTTT.

The rearrangement links TRBV28 to TRBJ2-2; D gene uncertain. Trimming removed 6 bases from V and 5 bases from J, with 7 bases in between. This CDR3 contains 12 residues. Germline V gives CDR1 MDHEN, CDR2 SYDVKM. In nucleotides, the CDR3 is TGTGCCAGCAGGCTCCAGACCGGGGAGCTGTTTTTT. It yields the protein CASRLQTGELFF.

The chain combines TRBV28 with TRBJ1-5; 7 bases agree with TRBD1. The CDR3 is 13 amino acids. The ends lost 6 bases at V and 3 bases at J; junction bases unmatched: 2. The germline gives CDR1 MDHEN, CDR2 SYDVKM. The CDR3 region has the DNA TGTGCCAGCAGAGGACAGGTCAATCAGCCCCAGCATTTT. Its translation is CASRGQVNQPQHF.

The chain has TRBV5-4 and TRBJ2-4; TRBD1 aligns across 11 bases. Germline V gives CDR1 SGHNT, CDR2 YYREEE (reference sequence). The CDR3 loop spans 14 amino acids. Trimming took 0 bases from V and 7 from J; bases not matched to a gene: 0. Written as DNA, the CDR3 is TGTGCCAGCAGCTTGGGGGACAGGGGGAACATTCAGTACTTC. Amino acids: CASSLGDRGNIQYF. The entire variable domain, with the rest obtained from reference TRBV5-4 and TRBJ2-4, is as follows: ETGVTQSPTHLIKTRGQQVTLRCSSQSGHNTVSWYQQALGQGPQFIFQYYREEENGRGNFPPRFSGLQFPNYSSELNVNALELDDSALYLCASSLGDRGNIQYFGAGTRLSVL.

The genes are TRBV4-2 and TRBJ2-1; TRBD2 aligns across 8 bases. V dropped 0 bases and J dropped 6; count of bases not matched to a gene: 4. Germline CDR1 LGHNA, CDR2 YNFKEQ. The CDR3 has 15 residues. CDR3 coding DNA: TGTGCCAGCAGCCAAGAACCGGGGGGGCCCAATGAGCAGTTCTTC. Translating gives CASSQEPGGPNEQFF.

The chain is built from TRBV5-8 and TRBJ1-1, with 7 positions matching TRBD1. The CDR3 is 11 amino acids. Trimming removed 6 bases from V and 8 bases from J; junction bases left unmatched: 4. Germline V gene lookup returns CDR1 SGHTS and CDR2 YDEGEE. CDR3 in amino acids: CASKRTGEAFF. CDR3 DNA sequence: TGTGCCAGCAAAAGGACAGGAGAAGCTTTCTTT.

The chain carries TRBV7-2 and TRBJ2-1, with 7 nucleotides matching TRBD2. CDR1 and CDR2 (germline): SGHTA, FQGNSA. The CDR3 has 17 amino acids. The V and J ends lost 4 bases and 1 base, in that order; junction bases with no gene match: 10. In DNA, the CDR3 is TGTGCCAGCAGCTCAAGGTCTGGCGGGGGATCCTACAATGAGCAGTTCTTC. This codes for CASSSRSGGGSYNEQFF.

The J gene is TRBJ2-7, the V gene TRBV5-4; 8 nucleotides agree with TRBD2. Germline loops: CDR1 SGHNT, CDR2 YYREEE (reference sequence). The CDR3 extends over 14 amino acids. Trimming took 3 bases from V and 4 from J; bases not matched to a gene: 6. The CDR3 is CASSSESGGYEQYF. DNA of the CDR3: TGTGCCAGCAGCTCAGAGAGCGGGGGTTACGAGCAGTACTTC.